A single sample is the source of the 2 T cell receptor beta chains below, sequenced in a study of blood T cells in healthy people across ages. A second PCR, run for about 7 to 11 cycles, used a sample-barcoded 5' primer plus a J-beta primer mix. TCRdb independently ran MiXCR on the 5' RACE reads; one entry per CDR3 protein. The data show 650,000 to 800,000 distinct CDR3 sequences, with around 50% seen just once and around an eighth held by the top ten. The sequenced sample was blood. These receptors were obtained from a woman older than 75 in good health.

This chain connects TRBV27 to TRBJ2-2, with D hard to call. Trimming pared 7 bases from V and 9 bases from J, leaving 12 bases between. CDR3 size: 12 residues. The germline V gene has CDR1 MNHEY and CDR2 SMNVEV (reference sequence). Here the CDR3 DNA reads TGTGCCAGCATGGTGAATCGGAGGGAGCTGTTTTTT. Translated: CASMVNRRELFF.

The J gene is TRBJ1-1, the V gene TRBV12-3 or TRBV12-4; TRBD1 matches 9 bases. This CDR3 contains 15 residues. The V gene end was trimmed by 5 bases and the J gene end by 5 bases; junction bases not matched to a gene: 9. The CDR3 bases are TGTGCCAGCAGTCCCCGCCTGACAGGGGGAACTGAAGCTTTCTTT. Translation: CASSPRLTGGTEAFF.